This T cell receptor beta chain was captured in a study of T cell changes during pregnancy in multiple sclerosis. V lost 7 bases and J lost 5; bases outside the gene matches: 7. The CDR3 length is 13 residues. Germline assignment: CDR1 SGHVS and CDR2 FQNEAQ. Sequenced by immunoSEQ multiplex PCR; TCRdb stores in-frame clones only, minus some. The sample carries 75,000 to 80,000 clones, 75% to 90% recorded once. This clone has only a few counts. The chain uses TRBV7-8 and TRBJ1-2; 7 nucleotides line up with TRBD1. Sample: peripheral blood, taken before pregnancy. The origin of this receptor is a female donor with multiple sclerosis, enrolled in a pregnancy study. The CDR3 region is CASTRDRRYGYTF. The CDR3 DNA is TGTGCCAGCACACGGGACAGACGTTATGGCTACACCTTC. Complete variable domain (other parts from reference TRBV7-8 and TRBJ1-2): GAGVSQSPRYKVAKRGQDVALRCDPISGHVSLFWYQQALGQGPEFLTYFQNEAQLDKSGLPSDRFFAERPEGSVSTLKIQRTQQEDSAVYLCASTRDRRYGYTFGSGTRLTVV.